Below are 28 T cell receptor beta chains sequenced from a single sample in a study of quantifying T cell responses using KT2 cells. Study at large: TCR alpha and beta constant-region primers primed reverse transcription of RNA.

Each cDNA got a UMI-containing oligo ligated at its 3' end. An equimolar mix of RC1.1 and RC1.2 primed the beta chain across TRBC1 and TRBC2. TCRdb processed the UMI-ligation and nested PCR reads anew with MiXCR; each CDR3 protein has one entry. The table includes over 40,000 distinct CDR3 sequences, more than 9% detected once. Sequenced material: PBMCs spiked with cells of the T cell clone KT2. The receptors here all came from a human donor.

The CDR3 is CASSLPTVMNTEAFF. The CDR3 DNA reads as TGTGCCAGCAGCTTGCCGACAGTCATGAACACTGAAGCTTTCTTT. The genes are TRBV7-9 and TRBJ1-1, with D perhaps TRBD1 (5 bases). Germline CDR1 reads SEHNR; CDR2 reads FQNEAQ (reference sequence). The CDR3 contains 15 residues. V was trimmed by 3 bases and J by 0 bases, leaving 11 bases between them.

This chain connects TRBV12-3 or TRBV12-4 to TRBJ1-2, with D possibly TRBD1 on 6 matching bases. The CDR3 totals 13 residues. The germline V and J ends were trimmed by 6 bases and 2 bases, with 10 bases remaining between them. The CDR3 DNA is TGTGCCAGCAGCCCGGACAGAAACTATGGCTACACCTTC. Its translation is CASSPDRNYGYTF.

This clonotype was observed many times. The chain uses TRBV10-3 and TRBJ2-7; no firm D call. The germline V gene encodes CDR1 ENHRY and CDR2 SYGVKD. V was trimmed by 3 bases and J by 6 bases, leaving 15 bases between them. There are 14 residues in the CDR3. The CDR3 bases are TGTGCCATCAGTGACCGCGGAGACGTGGCCGAGCAGTACTTC. Residues: CAISDRGDVAEQYF.

This clonotype was observed a handful of times. The chain is built from TRBV12-3 or TRBV12-4 and TRBJ2-5, with 13 bases fitting TRBD2. V shed 5 bases, J shed 6 bases, and the junction held 15 bases outside the gene matches. This CDR3 region has 18 residues. CDR3 sequence: CASSPGLAGAPHLKTQYF. DNA of the CDR3: TGTGCCAGCAGTCCTGGACTAGCGGGAGCCCCCCACCTGAAGACCCAGTACTTC.

As for this clonotype: This could be a read error, since a much larger clone is one nucleotide away. The DNA of the CDR3 is TGTGCCAGCAGTTACAAGCGAGGGGGCAATCAGCCCCAGCATTTT. It specifies CASSYKRGGNQPQHF. The chain links TRBV6-2 or TRBV6-3 to TRBJ1-5; perhaps TRBD1 as D (5 bases). CDR1 is MNHEY and CDR2 is SVGEGT in the germline V gene. This CDR3 has 15 residues. The germline V and J ends were trimmed by 2 bases and 2 bases, with 10 bases remaining between them.

The chain carries TRBV2 and TRBJ1-2; unclear D gene. The germline V gene has CDR1 SNHLY and CDR2 FYNNEI. The V end lost 8 bases, the J end lost 4 bases, and 11 bases lay between the germline ends. There are 12 residues in the CDR3. The chain's CDR3 is CASQAGFYGYTF. Written as DNA, the CDR3 is TGTGCCAGCCAGGCAGGATTCTATGGCTACACCTTC.

The sample holds many counts of this clonotype. DNA for the CDR3: TGCAGTGCTAGAGATTTAACAGGGGCCTACGAGCAGTACTTC. Translation: CSARDLTGAYEQYF. The V call is TRBV20-1, the J call TRBJ2-7; 7 bases agree with TRBD1. The germline gives CDR1 DFQATT, CDR2 SNEGSKA (reference sequence). The CDR3 is made up of 14 amino acids. With V trimmed by 0 bases and J by 2 bases, 4 bases remained unmatched.

This clonotype was seen more than once but under ten times. V usage is TRBV7-2 and J usage is TRBJ1-2; D not certain. CDR3 size: 17 residues. V lost 1 base and J lost 3, with 18 bases in between. Germline V lookup: CDR1 SGHTA, CDR2 FQGNSA. In DNA, the CDR3 is TGTGCCAGCAGCTTAGATCCCCCCAGTCTCGGACACTATGGCTACACCTTC. Translated: CASSLDPPSLGHYGYTF.

The J gene is TRBJ1-4, the V gene TRBV6-6, with 7 positions matching TRBD1. Germline CDR1 and CDR2: MNHNY and SVGAGI (reference sequence). The CDR3 extends over 14 amino acids. Trimming cost V 6 bases and J 4 bases; bases outside gene matches: 5. This CDR3 is CASSRQGFNEKLFF. DNA for the CDR3: TGTGCCAGCAGCCGACAGGGTTTTAATGAAAAACTGTTTTTT.

This clonotype appeared many times. The chain employs TRBV20-1 and TRBJ1-1; possibly TRBD1 for D (6 bases). Looked up from germline, CDR1 is DFQATT and CDR2 is SNEGSKA (reference sequence). This CDR3 spans 15 amino acids. V shed 3 bases and J shed 0 bases, with 14 bases lying between them. The CDR3 loop reads CSARGPGHLNTEAFF. In DNA form, the CDR3 reads TGCAGTGCTAGGGGTCCGGGACACCTGAACACTGAAGCTTTCTTT.

This clonotype was detected only a few times. The V and J genes are TRBV6-5 and TRBJ2-7, with D possibly matching TRBD1 (6 bases). The CDR3 loop spans 16 amino acids. Germline V gene data show CDR1 as MNHEY and CDR2 as SVGAGI. V was clipped by 2 bases and J by 2 bases, with 16 bases between them. The CDR3 nucleotides read TGTGCCAGCAGTTACCCGAGAAGTGACAGGACCTACGAGCAGTACTTC. This sequence encodes CASSYPRSDRTYEQYF.

This clonotype has more than one count but fewer than ten. The V gene is TRBV3-1, the J gene TRBJ2-3; tentatively, D is TRBD1 or TRBD2 (6 bases each). CDR1 is LGHDT and CDR2 is YNNKEL in the germline V gene (reference sequence). Trimming took 4 bases from V and 5 from J, leaving 19 bases between them. The CDR3 sequence is 16 residues long. The CDR3 bases are TGTGCCAGCAGCCCCAAGGGGGGCCGGGGTGTAGATACGCAGTATTTT. Translating gives CASSPKGGRGVDTQYF.

This clonotype appeared a few times. The chain links TRBV11-1 to TRBJ2-7, with D perhaps given as TRBD1 or TRBD2 (5 bases each). V gave up 5 bases and J gave up 0 bases, with 17 bases separating them. Germline V CDR1 and CDR2: SGHAT, FQDESV (reference sequence). The CDR3 spans 16 residues. CDR3 DNA: TGTGCCAGCAGCCTTTATCAGGGACGGAACTCCTACGAGCAGTACTTC. Translated, it gives CASSLYQGRNSYEQYF.

This clonotype was found a few times. The V gene is TRBV29-1, the J gene TRBJ2-3, with TRBD2 identical over 9 bases. The CDR3 loop spans 15 amino acids. Germline CDR1 reads SQVTM; CDR2 reads ANQGSEA. Trimming took 3 bases from V and 4 from J; bases not matched to a gene: 8. The CDR3 region has the DNA TGCAGCGTTGAGGGCGCGGGGGGGCCCGCAGATACGCAGTATTTT. It is translated as CSVEGAGGPADTQYF.

This clonotype was seen repeatedly, ten times or more. The rearrangement links TRBV29-1 to TRBJ2-5, with D perhaps given as TRBD1 or TRBD2 (6 bases each). The germline gives CDR1 SQVTM, CDR2 ANQGSEA. There are 13 residues in the CDR3. Deletions cut 4 bases from V and 3 bases from J, with 12 bases between. In DNA form, the CDR3 reads TGCAGCGTTGCCGGAGGGGGTAAAGAGACCCAGTACTTC. It codes for CSVAGGGKETQYF.

This clonotype was detected only a few times. The J gene is TRBJ1-1, the V gene TRBV9; TRBD1 is a possible D gene (5 bases). The CDR3 covers 15 residues. CDR1 is SGDLS and CDR2 is YYNGEE in the germline V gene. V was pared by 0 bases and J by 0 bases, with 9 bases between. CDR3 DNA sequence: TGTGCCAGCAGCGTAGCGGGGGATATGAACACTGAAGCTTTCTTT. It translates to CASSVAGDMNTEAFF.

This clonotype appeared many times. V gene TRBV6-5 combines with J gene TRBJ1-1, with 7 nucleotides matching TRBD1. The J segment lost 0 bases and the V segment lost 2 bases, leaving 0 bases of the junction unmatched. CDR3 length equals 14 residues. Germline CDR1 reads MNHEY; CDR2 reads SVGAGI. The CDR3, as DNA: TGTGCCAGCAGTTACGACAGGGTGAACACTGAAGCTTTCTTT. Protein sequence: CASSYDRVNTEAFF.

This clonotype was seen only a few times. The gene calls are TRBV7-8 and TRBJ2-5; D uncertain. CDR3 length equals 13 residues. The V end lost 5 bases, the J end lost 6 bases, and 13 bases lay between the germline ends. Germline V gene sequence: CDR1 SGHVS, CDR2 FQNEAQ. In DNA form, the CDR3 reads TGTGCCAGCAGCCCCCGAGTCGTAAAGACCCAGTACTTC. Translating gives CASSPRVVKTQYF.

This clonotype appeared many times. The rearrangement links TRBV29-1 to TRBJ2-1; 15 nucleotides agree with TRBD2. CDR3 length: 18 residues. Germline V gene lookup returns CDR1 SQVTM and CDR2 ANQGSEA. V was pared by 5 bases and J by 0 bases, with 8 bases of the junction left unmatched. The CDR3 protein is CSVLPGLAGGSSYNEQFF. The DNA for the CDR3 is TGCAGCGTTTTGCCGGGACTAGCGGGGGGCTCCTCCTACAATGAGCAGTTCTTC.

This clonotype has at least ten counts. The chain employs TRBV29-1 and TRBJ2-1, with D unclear. The V end was cut by 4 bases, the J end by 0 bases, with 13 bases between. The CDR3 runs to 15 residues. CDR1 and CDR2 (germline): SQVTM, ANQGSEA. The CDR3 here is CSVVSGDLSYNEQFF. In DNA form, the CDR3 reads TGCAGCGTTGTCTCGGGTGATCTCTCCTACAATGAGCAGTTCTTC.

V and J are TRBV12-3 or TRBV12-4 and TRBJ2-5; D is perhaps TRBD2 (5 bases). V lost 8 bases to trimming and J lost 4 bases, with 14 bases between them. The CDR3 is made up of 13 amino acids. CDR3 in amino acids: CASRNPGLETQYF. CDR3 DNA sequence: TGTGCCAGCCGCAACCCGGGGTTAGAGACCCAGTACTTC.

The table lists this clonotype with a few counts. The chain employs TRBV11-2 and TRBJ1-1; no clear D gene. Germline V gives CDR1 SGHAT, CDR2 FQNNGV. V lost 2 bases, J lost 5 bases, and 15 bases lay in between. CDR3 size: 15 residues. This CDR3 reads CASSLSFRGSTEAFF. The CDR3 nucleotides are TGTGCCAGCAGCTTATCTTTCCGGGGTTCGACTGAAGCTTTCTTT.

V and J are TRBV12-3 or TRBV12-4 and TRBJ1-2; 9 positions match TRBD1. V shed 7 bases, J shed 2 bases, and the junction held 11 bases outside the gene matches. The CDR3 has 16 amino acids. The CDR3, as DNA: TGTGCCAGCATGAGTTTGGGACAGGGAGTCAACTATGGCTACACCTTC. It translates to CASMSLGQGVNYGYTF.

The J gene is TRBJ1-6, the V gene TRBV6-5, with 9 bases identical to TRBD1. The V gene's germline CDR1 is MNHEY and CDR2 SVGAGI. J was trimmed by 9 bases and V by 6 bases; bases with no gene match: 9. CDR3 length: 15 amino acids. The CDR3 nucleotides read TGTGCCAGCAGGAAATACGGGACAGGGATTTCACCCCTCCACTTT. Translating it yields CASRKYGTGISPLHF.

This clonotype was picked up many times. The chain joins TRBV6-2 or TRBV6-3 to TRBJ1-1; 7 bases fit TRBD1. After removal of 2 bases from V and 1 base from J, the junction contained 4 bases not matched to a gene. CDR1 and CDR2 (germline): MNHEY, SVGEGT. The CDR3 runs 15 residues. The CDR3 DNA sequence: TGTGCCAGCAGTTACCGGGACAGAGAGAACACTGAAGCTTTCTTT. Translating it yields CASSYRDRENTEAFF.

The sample holds a few counts of this clonotype. The chain recombines TRBV29-1 with TRBJ2-1; TRBD2 matches at 9 bases. The CDR3 is made up of 15 amino acids. Germline V gene data show CDR1 as SQVTM and CDR2 as ANQGSEA. The V and J ends lost 4 bases and 5 bases, in that order; junction bases with no gene match: 9. The DNA of the CDR3 is TGCAGCGTTGTACTGGCTAGCGGGGCCAACAATGAGCAGTTCTTC. This gives the protein CSVVLASGANNEQFF.

The CDR3 loop is CASSPDSQETQYF. CDR3 coding DNA: TGTGCCAGCAGCCCTGACAGTCAAGAGACCCAGTACTTC. This chain uses TRBV11-3 with TRBJ2-5, with D tentatively TRBD1 (5 bases). Germline V gives CDR1 SGHNT, CDR2 YENEEA. Trimming cost V 5 bases and J 2 bases, with 9 bases left between them. This CDR3 contains 13 residues.

This clonotype was seen only a few times. The chain is built from TRBV20-1 and TRBJ2-3; D unresolved. V lost 3 bases, J lost 5 bases, and 6 bases lay in between. Germline-derived CDR1 and CDR2 are DFQATT and SNEGSKA (reference sequence). This CDR3 region has 11 residues. The CDR3 sequence is CSASLIDTQYF. In DNA form, the CDR3 reads TGCAGTGCTAGTCTAATAGATACGCAGTATTTT.